This T cell receptor (beta chain) originates from a study of OX40 agonist ivuxolimab in advanced cancers. Study details: Partial responses occurred in three patients (one hepatocellular carcinoma, two cutaneous melanoma).

The CDR3 contains 15 residues. Germline values: CDR1 SGHTA, CDR2 FQGNSA. The J segment lost 4 bases and the V segment lost 6 bases, leaving 8 bases of the junction unmatched. Clones were read by immunoSEQ multiplex PCR, and TCRdb kept only the in-frame ones, dropping some. The sample lists approximately 59,000 clones; 75% to 90% were seen once. The sample consisted of CD4+ or CD8+ T cells sorted from blood, taken in a trial of the OX40 agonist ivuxolimab. The source of this sequence is an adult with an advanced solid tumor such as melanoma, head and neck, liver or kidney cancer. The rearrangement joins TRBV7-2 to TRBJ2-3, with 9 bases fitting TRBD1. The CDR3 nucleotides are TGTGCCAGCAGTTCAGGACAGGGGCGTTCAGATACGCAGTATTTT. Amino acids: CASSSGQGRSDTQYF.